This TCR beta chain was recorded in a study of shared clonotypes between healthy human individuals. Study-level background: CD4 naive cells filled three plates per donor, CD4 memory three, CD8 naive two and CD8 memory one. Whole-study findings and limits: Several donors had around 5% of their naive CD4 clonotypes in common.

The assay was run at deep level. Clones were read by immunoSEQ multiplex PCR, and TCRdb kept only the in-frame ones, dropping some. The data contain around 1.9 million clones, about 92% of them seen just once; the ten biggest clones take up 1.5% to 2%. Naivety among CD8 cells was defined by CD45RO negativity and positive CCR7 selection, thereby excluding terminally differentiated effector memory CD45RA+ cells. In regard to this clone: Antigen unknown.

The CDR3 sequence is 16 residues long. Germline CDR1 MNHEY, CDR2 SMNVEV (reference sequence). V lost 4 bases and J lost 0; bases outside the gene matches: 5. Sequenced input: naive CD8+ T cells from PBMCs. The TCR was taken from a man younger than 35 in good health. Some clones in this sample may be carry-over from other donors' samples. The rearrangement joins TRBV27 to TRBJ2-1; 8 bases are shared with TRBD2. This CDR3 reads CASSYSSGNSYNEQFF. The CDR3 region has the DNA TGTGCCAGCAGTTATAGTAGCGGGAACTCCTACAATGAGCAGTTCTTC.